The source of this T cell receptor (beta chain) is a study of CD8 T cells in Susac syndrome. Reverse transcription of roughly 0.45 to 1 ug RNA was carried out with random hexamers. An immunoSEQ multiplex PCR generated amplified TCR beta CDR3 products spanning 54 Vbeta and 13 Jbeta. TCRdb redid the calling of the immunoSEQ multiplex PCR reads with MiXCR, one entry per CDR3 protein. The profile shows about 120,000 distinct CDR3 sequences, 90% to 95% of them singletons. Sequencing of TCR beta was carried out in blood CD8+ and CD4+ T cells. The receptor was derived from a human donor in good health. Sequencing used CD4+ T cells from PBMCs.

CDR3 in DNA: TGCGCCAGCAGCTGGGGGCAAGATGAGCAGTTCTTC. It is translated as CASSWGQDEQFF. This chain joins TRBV5-1 and TRBJ2-1, with D maybe TRBD1 (6 bases). This CDR3 comprises 12 residues. Trimming took 3 bases from V and 8 from J, leaving 9 bases between them. The germline V gene has CDR1 SGHRS and CDR2 YFSETQ.